In this sample, the clone carrying this T cell receptor beta chain turned up a few times. The sample comes from a study of blood T cell repertoires in COVID-19. At the level of the study: T cells, B-cell-depleted T cells, or PBMCs provided the cDNA or gDNA that served as material.

Germline CDR1 and CDR2: LNHDA and SQIVND (reference sequence). The CDR3 runs to 16 residues. Trimming pared 2 bases from V and 0 bases from J, leaving 10 bases between. The repertoire was sequenced with immunoSEQ multiplex PCR; TCRdb's copy has only in-frame clones and lacks some. The repertoire consists of about 240,000 clones, with about 70% occurring once and the leading ten covering 3.3%. Sequencing was performed on peripheral blood. This receptor was identified in a woman of 80 years or more with acute or convalescent COVID-19. This sequence joins TRBV19 and TRBJ2-2, with a possible D match to TRBD1 (5 bases). The CDR3 DNA reads as TGTGCCAGTAGTATATGGAGACAGCCGAACACCGGGGAGCTGTTTTTT. This gives the protein CASSIWRQPNTGELFF.